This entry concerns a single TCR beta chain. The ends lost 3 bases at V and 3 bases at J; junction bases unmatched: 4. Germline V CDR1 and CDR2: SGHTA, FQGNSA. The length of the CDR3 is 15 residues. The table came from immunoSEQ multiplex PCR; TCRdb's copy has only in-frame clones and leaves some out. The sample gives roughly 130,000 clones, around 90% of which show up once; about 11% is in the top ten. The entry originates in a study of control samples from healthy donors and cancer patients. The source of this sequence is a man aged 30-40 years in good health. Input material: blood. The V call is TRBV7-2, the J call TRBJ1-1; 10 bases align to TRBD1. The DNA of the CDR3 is TGTGCCAGCAGCTTCGGAGGGACAGGGGACACTGAAGCTTTCTTT. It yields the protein CASSFGGTGDTEAFF.